This T cell receptor beta chain was identified in a study of regulatory T cells in long-lasting Graves disease. Study background: Antithyroid drug use was under 3 months in newly diagnosed Graves' patients.

The sample's time point: newly diagnosed GD, antithyroid drugs for less than 3 months. The TCR library used RNA extracted from PBMCs. V was cut by 0 bases and J by 1 base, with 6 bases left in between. The CDR3 spans 14 residues. Germline assignment: CDR1 SGDLS and CDR2 YYNGEE. For TCR beta, libraries came from iRepertoire HTBI primers and Arm-PCR of CDR3 regions. TCRdb fed the multiplex PCR reads into MiXCR, producing one record per CDR3 protein. The data show about 370,000 distinct CDR3 sequences, around 15% seen once. Turning to this clonotype: Its antigen is as yet unknown.

General study findings and limits: Persistent Graves' patients showed less TCR diversity than newly diagnosed patients showed. Relative to new patients (under 1,000), persistent patients exhibited greater sharing of public clonotypes (about 3,000).

This chain links TRBV9 with TRBJ2-3, with D uncertain. The sample was peripheral blood mononuclear cells (PBMCs), taken at new diagnosis, from a patient treated with antithyroid drugs. The sequence was obtained from a female donor with Graves disease. The CDR3 sequence: CASSVDGGTDTQYF. The CDR3 DNA reads TGTGCCAGCAGCGTAGATGGGGGCACAGATACGCAGTATTTT.